One sample yielded the 30 T cell receptor beta chains listed below, sequenced in a study of CD8 T cells in Susac syndrome. An input of about 0.45 to 1 ug of RNA was subjected to reverse transcription using random hexamers. TCRdb reprocessed the immunoSEQ multiplex PCR reads with MiXCR, giving one entry per CDR3 protein. This sample carries some 170,000 distinct CDR3 sequences, around 96% of them seen once, and the ten largest clones take less than 0.12%. Sequenced input: CD4+ T cells from PBMCs. These receptors were taken from a human donor in good health.

The genes are TRBV30 and TRBJ2-3, with 7 bases that match TRBD1. Trimming at V came to 1 base and at J to 0 bases, leaving 7 bases not matched to a gene. CDR1 and CDR2 (germline): GTSNPN, SVGIG (reference sequence). The CDR3 sequence is 16 residues long. The CDR3 region is CAWSDPGGPSTDTQYF. Here the CDR3 DNA reads TGTGCCTGGAGTGACCCAGGGGGTCCAAGCACAGATACGCAGTATTTT.

J is TRBJ2-5 and V is TRBV14; D call uncertain. Trimming took off 6 bases at V and 6 bases at J, with 11 bases between the two ends. Germline loops: CDR1 SGHDN, CDR2 FVKESK. This CDR3 comprises 12 residues. The CDR3 DNA sequence: TGTGCCAGCAGTCCTAGGCGGCAGACCCAGTACTTC. Amino acids: CASSPRRQTQYF.

CDR3 nucleotides: TGCAGTGTGAGGAGGGACACAGATACGCAGTATTTT. Its translation is CSVRRDTDTQYF. J is TRBJ2-3 and V is TRBV20-1; D possibly corresponds to TRBD2 (6 bases). The CDR3 contains 12 residues. V dropped 7 bases and J dropped 2 bases, with 10 bases sitting between them. Germline lookup yields CDR1 DFQATT and CDR2 SNEGSKA (reference sequence).

The genes are TRBV20-1 and TRBJ2-3; D gene ambiguous. This CDR3 region has 14 residues. CDR1 and CDR2 (germline): DFQATT, SNEGSKA (reference sequence). Trimming stripped 5 bases from V and 4 bases from J, with 16 bases between. The CDR3 here is CSAAPIAGADTQYF. The DNA of the CDR3 is TGCAGTGCTGCCCCCATAGCCGGAGCAGATACGCAGTATTTT.

The chain couples TRBV20-1 to TRBJ2-5; 7 bases map to TRBD1. CDR1 is DFQATT, CDR2 SNEGSKA, per germline (reference sequence). This CDR3 is 12 amino acids long. The DNA of the CDR3 is TGCAGGACAAGAGTACAGGGGGAGACCCAGTACTTC. The encoded protein is CRTRVQGETQYF.

The rearrangement uses TRBV29-1 and TRBJ1-5, with 9 bases that match TRBD1. CDR3 length equals 14 residues. J was trimmed by 7 bases and V by 4 bases; bases with no gene match: 8. Germline loops: CDR1 SQVTM, CDR2 ANQGSEA. The CDR3 bases are TGCAGCGTTGTAACAGGGGGCGCGAAACAGCCCCAGCATTTT. It specifies CSVVTGGAKQPQHF.

The rearrangement joins TRBV15 to TRBJ2-2, with 7 bases that match TRBD2. CDR3 size: 14 residues. Trimming cost V 0 bases and J 7 bases; bases outside gene matches: 2. In germline, CDR1 is LNHNV, CDR2 YYDKDF (reference sequence). CDR3 coding DNA: TGTGCCACCAGCAGAGATCGCGGGGGCGGGGAGCTGTTTTTT. It encodes CATSRDRGGGELFF.

This clonotype showed up just once. CDR3 in DNA: TGTGCCAGCAGTGCAGTCAATGAGCAGTTCTTC. Translation: CASSAVNEQFF. This chain joins TRBV2 and TRBJ2-1, with no clear D. The CDR3 spans 11 residues. Per germline, CDR1 SNHLY and CDR2 FYNNEI. Trimming shortened V by 4 bases and J by 6 bases, and 4 bases separated the two germline ends.

This chain connects TRBV30 to TRBJ2-3; TRBD2 might be the D (5 bases). V lost 8 bases to trimming and J lost 3 bases, with 15 bases between them. This CDR3 is built from 13 residues. From germline, CDR1 is GTSNPN and CDR2 SVGIG (reference sequence). CDR3 region: CATGVGLTDTQYF. The CDR3 coding sequence is TGTGCCACCGGGGTGGGTCTTACAGATACGCAGTATTTT.

V is TRBV19 and J is TRBJ2-3; the D gene is possibly TRBD1 (6 bases). Germline V gene lookup returns CDR1 LNHDA and CDR2 SQIVND (reference sequence). Trimming shortened V by 7 bases and J by 4 bases, and 15 bases separated the two germline ends. CDR3 size: 14 residues. This CDR3 reads CASTKDRRPDTQYF. The CDR3 DNA reads TGTGCCAGTACCAAGGACAGACGACCAGATACGCAGTATTTT.

The CDR3 loop reads CASSERIRSMYGYTF. The CDR3 coding sequence is TGTGCCAGCAGTGAACGTATCCGTTCGATGTATGGCTACACCTTC. The rearrangement joins TRBV2 to TRBJ1-2; unclear D gene. The V end was cut by 2 bases, the J end by 5 bases, with 15 bases between. Germline CDR1 is SNHLY and CDR2 is FYNNEI. The CDR3 is 15 amino acids. Full variable domain (rest looked up from reference TRBV2 and TRBJ1-2): EPEVTQTPSHQVTQMGQEVILRCVPISNHLYFYWYRQILGQKVEFLVSFYNNEISEKSEIFDDQFSVERPDGSNFTLKIRSTKLEDSAMYFCASSERIRSMYGYTFGSGTRLTVV.

V gene TRBV20-1 combines with J gene TRBJ2-2, with 9 bases that match TRBD2. V was clipped by 4 bases and J by 4 bases; unmatched bases: 4. The V gene's germline CDR1 is DFQATT and CDR2 SNEGSKA (reference sequence). The CDR3 covers 14 residues. DNA for the CDR3: TGCAGTGCTATGACTAGCGGACTCACCGGGGAGCTGTTTTTT. It translates to CSAMTSGLTGELFF.

This chain uses TRBV20-1 with TRBJ1-1, with 8 nucleotides matching TRBD1. This CDR3 has 11 residues. Per the germline V gene, CDR1 is DFQATT and CDR2 is SNEGSKA (reference sequence). V shed 3 bases, J shed 8 bases, and the junction held 2 bases outside the gene matches. The CDR3: CSASRDREAFF. CDR3 coding DNA: TGCAGTGCTAGCCGGGACAGGGAAGCTTTCTTT.

V is TRBV24-1 and J is TRBJ1-2, with D perhaps matching TRBD1 (6 bases). The CDR3 totals 14 residues. With 4 bases removed from V and 6 bases from J, the gap between germline ends came to 14 bases. CDR1 is KGHDR and CDR2 is SFDVKD in the germline V gene. The CDR3 DNA reads as TGTGCCACCAGTGACCCAGAGACAGGACATGGCTACACCTTC. Its protein is CATSDPETGHGYTF.

The V call is TRBV5-4, the J call TRBJ1-1; perhaps TRBD1 as D (5 bases). V lost 1 base and J lost 3, with 10 bases in between. This CDR3 has 14 residues. In germline, CDR1 is SGHNT, CDR2 YYREEE (reference sequence). The CDR3 nucleotides read TGTGCCAGCAGCTTGACGGCAGGGCACACTGAAGCTTTCTTT. The encoded protein is CASSLTAGHTEAFF.

This rearrangement joins TRBV9 to TRBJ2-7; 12 positions match TRBD2. This CDR3 has 18 residues. With 0 bases clipped from V and 7 bases from J, the junction kept 14 bases outside the gene matches. Germline-derived CDR1 and CDR2 are SGDLS and YYNGEE. The CDR3 nucleotides read TGTGCCAGCAGCGTAGATAGACTAGCGGGGGCTCCCCCTCGGGAGCAGTACTTC. It translates to CASSVDRLAGAPPREQYF.

V usage is TRBV7-2 and J usage is TRBJ2-1, with 7 bases that match TRBD2. This CDR3 contains 14 residues. Germline V gives CDR1 SGHTA, CDR2 FQGNSA. Trimming took 5 bases from V and 10 from J; bases not matched to a gene: 11. The CDR3 DNA reads TGTGCCAGCAGCCCAGCGGGGCCCTACAGGGAGCAGTTCTTC. As protein: CASSPAGPYREQFF.

The gene calls are TRBV18 and TRBJ1-1; D possibly corresponds to TRBD1 (6 bases). Trimming took off 3 bases at V and 4 bases at J, with 12 bases between the two ends. Germline-derived CDR1 and CDR2 are KGHSH and LQKENI. The CDR3 covers 14 residues. Here the CDR3 reads CASSPSGEFTEAFF. The CDR3 bases are TGTGCCAGCTCACCCTCAGGGGAATTCACTGAAGCTTTCTTT.

This rearrangement joins TRBV9 to TRBJ2-4; TRBD1 matches 10 bases. In germline, CDR1 is SGDLS, CDR2 YYNGEE. The V and J ends lost 6 bases and 6 bases, in that order; junction bases with no gene match: 6. The CDR3 length is 14 residues. The CDR3: CASTAGTGANIQYF. CDR3 coding DNA: TGTGCCAGCACAGCCGGGACAGGGGCAAACATTCAGTACTTC. The full variable domain, its missing parts supplied by reference TRBV9 and TRBJ2-4, is DSGVTQTPKHLITATGQRVTLRCSPRSGDLSVYWYQQSLDQGLQFLIQYYNGEERAKGNILERFSAQQFPDLHSELNLSSLELGDSALYFCASTAGTGANIQYFGAGTRLSVL.

The sample holds one count of this clonotype. The chain recombines TRBV20-1 with TRBJ2-5; D is possibly TRBD2 (6 bases). In germline, CDR1 is DFQATT, CDR2 SNEGSKA (reference sequence). Trimming took off 0 bases at V and 1 base at J, with 15 bases between the two ends. The CDR3 is 16 amino acids. CDR3 loop: CSARENRRGSQETQYF. The CDR3 nucleotides read TGCAGTGCTAGAGAGAATCGACGGGGGAGCCAAGAGACCCAGTACTTC.

The chain is built from TRBV24-1 and TRBJ2-2; D gene unclear. Per the germline V gene, CDR1 is KGHDR and CDR2 is SFDVKD. The V and J ends lost 3 bases and 6 bases respectively, with 13 bases between them. The CDR3 is made up of 15 amino acids. Written as DNA, the CDR3 is TGTGCCACCAGTGATGTTTATGAGCTCCCCGGGGAGCTGTTTTTT. It translates to CATSDVYELPGELFF.

This chain connects TRBV12-3 or TRBV12-4 to TRBJ2-1, with 10 bases lining up with TRBD1. The CDR3 runs to 15 residues. Trimming cost V 6 bases and J 7 bases; bases outside gene matches: 9. CDR3 in DNA: TGTGCCAGCAGCTCCCGAGGGGACAGGGGTAATGAGCAGTTCTTC. Amino acid sequence: CASSSRGDRGNEQFF.

With respect to this clonotype: A read error may account for a junction end that differs from germline. The chain employs TRBV30 and TRBJ2-1; tentative D call: TRBD1 (5 bases). This CDR3 region has 13 residues. Per the germline V gene, CDR1 is GTSNPN and CDR2 is SVGIG (reference sequence). CDR3 residues: CATRRELLQENVF. CDR3 sequence (DNA): TGTGCTACAAGAAGGGAATTGCTACAGGAGAACGTCTTC.

V gene TRBV11-1 combines with J gene TRBJ2-7; TRBD2 is a possible D gene (5 bases). Between the trimmed V and J ends, which lost 5 bases and 3 bases, there was a span of 14 bases. Germline assignment: CDR1 SGHAT and CDR2 FQDESV (reference sequence). This CDR3 region has 14 residues. CDR3 DNA sequence: TGTGCCAGCAGCCCCCGGGAAGGATTCTACGAGCAGTACTTC. This gives the protein CASSPREGFYEQYF.

This rearrangement joins TRBV3-1 to TRBJ2-5; 13 positions match TRBD2. The V gene end was trimmed by 4 bases and the J gene end by 4 bases; junction bases not matched to a gene: 3. This CDR3 is 15 amino acids long. In germline, CDR1 is LGHDT, CDR2 YNNKEL (reference sequence). The CDR3 bases are TGTGCCAGCAGCCGTCGGACTAGCGGGAGAGAGACCCAGTACTTC. Amino acid sequence: CASSRRTSGRETQYF.

The chain recombines TRBV24-1 with TRBJ2-3; D perhaps matches TRBD2 (6 bases). With 10 bases removed from V and 2 bases from J, the gap between germline ends came to 15 bases. The CDR3 is 14 amino acids. CDR1 is KGHDR, CDR2 SFDVKD, per germline. The CDR3 reads CATGEAGSTDTQYF. CDR3 nucleotides: TGTGCCACGGGAGAGGCGGGATCCACAGATACGCAGTATTTT.

The V gene is TRBV5-4, the J gene TRBJ2-2; D not resolved. Trimming took off 3 bases at V and 0 bases at J, with 9 bases between the two ends. Looked up from germline, CDR1 is SGHNT and CDR2 is YYREEE (reference sequence). The CDR3 runs to 15 residues. The CDR3 reads CASSSSRANTGELFF. The CDR3, as DNA: TGTGCCAGCAGCTCGAGCCGTGCGAACACCGGGGAGCTGTTTTTT.

Notes on this clonotype: Germline is not matched at one junction end, which may reflect a read error. The rearrangement links TRBV7-7 to TRBJ2-2; D remains unclear. This CDR3 has 16 residues. Germline V lookup: CDR1 SSHAT, CDR2 FNYEAQ (reference sequence). The CDR3 nucleotides are TGTGCTAGCAGCTTAGCTTCATCTGTGAACACCGGGGAGCTGTTTTTT. This codes for CASSLASSVNTGELFF.

This sequence joins TRBV7-2 and TRBJ2-7; 16 nucleotides line up with TRBD2. J was trimmed by 6 bases and V by 1 base; bases with no gene match: 6. CDR1 and CDR2 (germline): SGHTA, FQGNSA. The CDR3 is 17 residues long. The CDR3 DNA follows: TGTGCCAGCAGCTTAGAGGGGACTAGCGGGAGGGCCGGCGAGCAGTACTTC. Amino acids: CASSLEGTSGRAGEQYF. Combining the CDR3 with reference TRBV7-2 and TRBJ2-7 gives the whole variable domain GAGVSQSPSNKVTEKGKDVELRCDPISGHTALYWYRQSLGQGLEFLIYFQGNSAPDKSGLPSDRFSAERTGGSVSTLTIQRTQQEDSAVYLCASSLEGTSGRAGEQYFGPGTRLTVT.

The chain combines TRBV20-1 with TRBJ2-5; 8 bases align to TRBD2. V dropped 3 bases and J dropped 0; count of bases not matched to a gene: 3. Germline CDR1 DFQATT, CDR2 SNEGSKA (reference sequence). The CDR3 extends over 14 amino acids. The DNA for the CDR3 is TGCAGTGCTAGGGCTAGCGGGTACCAAGAGACCCAGTACTTC. It yields the protein CSARASGYQETQYF.